This note documents a single T cell receptor (beta chain) sequence. The data were obtained in a study of control samples from healthy donors and cancer patients. This table comes from immunoSEQ multiplex PCR, and its TCRdb copy is limited to in-frame clones, with some not included. The data show 130,000 or so clones, about 90% seen once. The CDR3 runs to 15 residues. The germline gives CDR1 SGHDT, CDR2 YYEEEE. V shed 4 bases and J 4 bases; nucleotides not matched to a gene: 3. The V call is TRBV5-6, the J call TRBJ2-2, with TRBD2 matching over 11 bases. Sequencing was carried out using PBMCs. This clonotype was sampled from a man in his forties or fifties with head and neck cancer. The CDR3 loop is CASSRTSGRTGELFF. The CDR3, as DNA: TGTGCCAGCAGCCGGACTAGCGGGCGCACCGGGGAGCTGTTTTTT.